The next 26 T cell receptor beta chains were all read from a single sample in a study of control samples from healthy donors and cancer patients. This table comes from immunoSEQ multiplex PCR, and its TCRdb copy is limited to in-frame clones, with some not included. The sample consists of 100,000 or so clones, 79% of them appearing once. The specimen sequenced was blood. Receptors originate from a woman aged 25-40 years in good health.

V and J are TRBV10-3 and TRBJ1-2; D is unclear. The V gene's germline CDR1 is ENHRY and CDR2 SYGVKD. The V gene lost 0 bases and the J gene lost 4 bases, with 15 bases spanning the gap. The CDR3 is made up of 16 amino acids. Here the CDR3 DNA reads TGTGCCATCAGTGAGTCAGGATTGGACTCAGGCTATGGCTACACCTTC. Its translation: CAISESGLDSGYGYTF.

The CDR3 spells CASSSTGTGAGEQYF. DNA of the CDR3: TGTGCCAGCAGCTCCACCGGGACAGGGGCGGGGGAGCAGTACTTC. The chain uses TRBV9 and TRBJ2-7, with 10 bases that match TRBD1. The germline CDR1 and CDR2 sequences are SGDLS and YYNGEE. J lost 7 bases, V lost 4 bases, and 11 bases had no gene match. CDR3 length: 15 amino acids. The entire variable domain, with the rest obtained from reference TRBV9 and TRBJ2-7, is as follows: DSGVTQTPKHLITATGQRVTLRCSPRSGDLSVYWYQQSLDQGLQFLIQYYNGEERAKGNILERFSAQQFPDLHSELNLSSLELGDSALYFCASSSTGTGAGEQYFGPGTRLTVT.

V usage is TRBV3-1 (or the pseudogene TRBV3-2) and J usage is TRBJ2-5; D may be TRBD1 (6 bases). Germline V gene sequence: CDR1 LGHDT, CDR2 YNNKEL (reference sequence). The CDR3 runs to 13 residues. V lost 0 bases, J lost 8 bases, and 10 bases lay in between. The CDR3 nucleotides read TGTGCCAGCAGCCAAGATAGGGGGACCACCCAGTACTTC. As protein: CASSQDRGTTQYF.

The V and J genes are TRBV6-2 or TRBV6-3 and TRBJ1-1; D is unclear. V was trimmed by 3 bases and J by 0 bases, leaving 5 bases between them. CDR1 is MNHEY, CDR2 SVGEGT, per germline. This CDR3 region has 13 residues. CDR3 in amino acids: CASSYEVNTEAFF. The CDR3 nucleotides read TGTGCCAGCAGTTATGAGGTGAACACTGAAGCTTTCTTT.

CDR3 sequence reads: CAWSRFDRHDSPLHF. The CDR3, as DNA: TGTGCCTGGAGTCGATTCGACAGGCATGATTCACCCCTCCACTTT. The chain employs TRBV30 and TRBJ1-6; D is perhaps TRBD1 (6 bases). V lost 2 bases, J lost 8 bases, and 16 bases lay in between. CDR1 and CDR2 from the germline V gene are GTSNPN and SVGIG (reference sequence). The CDR3 runs 15 residues.

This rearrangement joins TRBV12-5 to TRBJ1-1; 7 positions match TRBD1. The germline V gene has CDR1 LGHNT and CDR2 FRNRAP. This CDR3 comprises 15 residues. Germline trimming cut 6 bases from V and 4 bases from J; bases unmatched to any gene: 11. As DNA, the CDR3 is TGTGCTAGTGGCTCCAACAGGGGTTTAAGCACTGAAGCTTTCTTT. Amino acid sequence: CASGSNRGLSTEAFF.

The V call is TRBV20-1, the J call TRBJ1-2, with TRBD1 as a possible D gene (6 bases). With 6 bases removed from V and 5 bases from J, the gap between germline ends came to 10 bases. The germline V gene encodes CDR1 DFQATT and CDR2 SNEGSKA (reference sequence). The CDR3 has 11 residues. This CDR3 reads CSAETGYGYTF. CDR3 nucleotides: TGCAGTGCGGAAACAGGGTATGGCTACACCTTC.

CDR3 sequence reads: CASSPQGAVDEQYF. Here the CDR3 DNA reads TGTGCCAGCAGCCCCCAGGGGGCGGTCGACGAGCAGTACTTC. The chain combines TRBV5-4 with TRBJ2-7; 8 bases are shared with TRBD1. This CDR3 comprises 14 residues. Germline trimming cut 4 bases from V and 5 bases from J; bases unmatched to any gene: 8. Germline loops: CDR1 SGHNT, CDR2 YYREEE (reference sequence).

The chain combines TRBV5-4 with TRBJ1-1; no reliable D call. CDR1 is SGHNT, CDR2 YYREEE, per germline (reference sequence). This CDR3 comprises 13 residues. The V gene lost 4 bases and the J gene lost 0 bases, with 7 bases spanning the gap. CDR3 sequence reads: CASSPQLNTEAFF. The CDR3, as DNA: TGTGCCAGCAGCCCCCAGTTGAACACTGAAGCTTTCTTT. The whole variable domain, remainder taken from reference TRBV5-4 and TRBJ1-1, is ETGVTQSPTHLIKTRGQQVTLRCSSQSGHNTVSWYQQALGQGPQFIFQYYREEENGRGNFPPRFSGLQFPNYSSELNVNALELDDSALYLCASSPQLNTEAFFGQGTRLTVV.

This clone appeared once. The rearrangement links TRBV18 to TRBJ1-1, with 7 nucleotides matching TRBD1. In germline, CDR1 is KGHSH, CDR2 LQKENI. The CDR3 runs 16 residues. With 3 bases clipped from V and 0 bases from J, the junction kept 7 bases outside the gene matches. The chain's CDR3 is CASSPNQGDLNTEAFF. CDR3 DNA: TGTGCCAGCTCACCGAACCAGGGGGACTTGAACACTGAAGCTTTCTTT.

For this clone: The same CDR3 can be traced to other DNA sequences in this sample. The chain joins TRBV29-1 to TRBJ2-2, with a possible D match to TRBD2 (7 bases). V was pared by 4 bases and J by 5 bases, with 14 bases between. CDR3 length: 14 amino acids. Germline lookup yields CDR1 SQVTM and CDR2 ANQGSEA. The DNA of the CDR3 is TGCAGCGTTGGGGGGGGGCGATGGACCGGGGAGCTGTTTTTT. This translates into CSVGGGRWTGELFF.

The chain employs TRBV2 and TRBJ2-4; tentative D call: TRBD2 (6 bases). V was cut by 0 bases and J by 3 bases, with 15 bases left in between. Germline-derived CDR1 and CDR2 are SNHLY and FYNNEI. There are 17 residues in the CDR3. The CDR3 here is CASSEAPIGGGKNIQYF. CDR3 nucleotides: TGTGCCAGCAGTGAAGCGCCGATCGGGGGAGGCAAAAACATTCAGTACTTC.

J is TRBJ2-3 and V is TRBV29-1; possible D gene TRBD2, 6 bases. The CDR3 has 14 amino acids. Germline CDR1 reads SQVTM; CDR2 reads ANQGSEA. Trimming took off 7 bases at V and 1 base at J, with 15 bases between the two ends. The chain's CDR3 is CSATLAFGTDTQYF. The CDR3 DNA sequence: TGCAGCGCTACACTAGCTTTCGGCACAGATACGCAGTATTTT.

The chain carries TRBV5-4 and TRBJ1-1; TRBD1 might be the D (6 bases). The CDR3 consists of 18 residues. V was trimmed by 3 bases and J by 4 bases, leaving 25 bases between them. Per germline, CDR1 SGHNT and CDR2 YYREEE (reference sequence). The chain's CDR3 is CASSSGAAGTFFGTEAFF. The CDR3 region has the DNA TGTGCCAGCAGCTCCGGGGCCGCTGGGACATTCTTTGGCACTGAAGCTTTCTTT.

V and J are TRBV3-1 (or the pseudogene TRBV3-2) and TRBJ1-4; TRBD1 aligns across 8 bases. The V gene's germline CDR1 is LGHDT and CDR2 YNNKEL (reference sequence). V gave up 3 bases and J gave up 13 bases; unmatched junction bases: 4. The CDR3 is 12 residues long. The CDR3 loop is CASSQDREGLFF. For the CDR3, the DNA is TGTGCCAGCAGCCAGGACAGGGAGGGACTGTTTTTT.

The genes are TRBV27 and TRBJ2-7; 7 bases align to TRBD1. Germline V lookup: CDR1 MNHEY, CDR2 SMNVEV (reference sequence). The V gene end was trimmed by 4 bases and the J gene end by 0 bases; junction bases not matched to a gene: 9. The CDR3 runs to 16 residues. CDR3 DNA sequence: TGTGCCAGCAGTTCCTCCGGGACAGTTAGCTCCTACGAGCAGTACTTC. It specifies CASSSSGTVSSYEQYF.

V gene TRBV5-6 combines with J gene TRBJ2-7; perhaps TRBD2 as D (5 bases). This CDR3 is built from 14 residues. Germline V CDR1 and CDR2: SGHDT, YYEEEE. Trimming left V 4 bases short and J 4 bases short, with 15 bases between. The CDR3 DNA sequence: TGTGCCAGCAGCGAGACGGCCGGGAAGTACGAGCAGTACTTC. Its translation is CASSETAGKYEQYF.

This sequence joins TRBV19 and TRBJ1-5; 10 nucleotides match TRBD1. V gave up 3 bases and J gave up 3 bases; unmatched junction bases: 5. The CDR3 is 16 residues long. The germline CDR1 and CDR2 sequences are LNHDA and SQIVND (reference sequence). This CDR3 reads CASSILRQGANQPQHF. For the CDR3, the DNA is TGTGCCAGTAGTATTCTTCGACAGGGGGCCAATCAGCCCCAGCATTTT.

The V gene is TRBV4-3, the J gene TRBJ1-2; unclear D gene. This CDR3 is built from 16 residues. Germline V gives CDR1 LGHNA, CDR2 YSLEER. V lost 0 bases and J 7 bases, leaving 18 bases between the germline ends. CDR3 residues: CASSQDLYDMMGGYTF. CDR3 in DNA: TGCGCCAGCAGCCAAGATCTATACGACATGATGGGTGGCTACACCTTC.

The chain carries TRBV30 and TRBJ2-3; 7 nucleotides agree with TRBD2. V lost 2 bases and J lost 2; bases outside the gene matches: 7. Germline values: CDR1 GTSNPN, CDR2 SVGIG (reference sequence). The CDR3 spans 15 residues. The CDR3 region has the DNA TGTGCCTGGAGTAGACCGGGACTAATCACAGATACGCAGTATTTT. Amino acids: CAWSRPGLITDTQYF.

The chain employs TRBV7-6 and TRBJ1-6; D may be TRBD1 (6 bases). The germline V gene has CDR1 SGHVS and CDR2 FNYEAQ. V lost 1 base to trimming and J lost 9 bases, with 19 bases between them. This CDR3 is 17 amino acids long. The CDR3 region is CASSLELGGPSSSPLHF. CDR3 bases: TGTGCCAGCAGCTTAGAATTAGGGGGGCCGAGTAGTTCACCCCTCCACTTT.

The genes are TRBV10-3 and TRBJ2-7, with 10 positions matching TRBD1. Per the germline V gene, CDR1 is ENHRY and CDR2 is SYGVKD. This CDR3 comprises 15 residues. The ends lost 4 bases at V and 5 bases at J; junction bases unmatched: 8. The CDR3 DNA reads TGTGCCATCAGTGCGCTCGGACAGGGGGTCGACGAGCAGTACTTC. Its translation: CAISALGQGVDEQYF.

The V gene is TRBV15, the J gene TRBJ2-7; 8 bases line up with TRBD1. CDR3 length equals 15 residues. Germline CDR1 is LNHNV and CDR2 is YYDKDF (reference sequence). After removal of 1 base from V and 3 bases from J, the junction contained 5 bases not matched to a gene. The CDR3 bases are TGTGCCACCAGCAGAGGTGGGACAGGCGACTACGAGCAGTACTTC. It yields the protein CATSRGGTGDYEQYF.

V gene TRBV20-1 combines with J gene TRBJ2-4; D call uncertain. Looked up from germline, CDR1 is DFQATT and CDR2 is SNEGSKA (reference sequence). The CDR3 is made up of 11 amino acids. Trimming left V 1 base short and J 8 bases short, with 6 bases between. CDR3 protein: CSARGHDIQYF. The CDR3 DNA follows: TGCAGTGCTAGAGGTCACGACATTCAGTACTTC.

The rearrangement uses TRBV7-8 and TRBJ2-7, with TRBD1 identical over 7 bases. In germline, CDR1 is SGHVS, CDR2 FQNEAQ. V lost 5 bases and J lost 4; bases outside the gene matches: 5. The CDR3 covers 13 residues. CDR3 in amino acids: CASSLAQGYEQYF. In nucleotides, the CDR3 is TGTGCCAGCAGCCTCGCACAGGGGTACGAGCAGTACTTC.

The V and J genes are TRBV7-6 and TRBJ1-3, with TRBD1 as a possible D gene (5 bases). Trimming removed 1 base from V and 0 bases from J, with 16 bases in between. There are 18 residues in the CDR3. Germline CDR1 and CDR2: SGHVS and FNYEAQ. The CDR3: CASSLGGGGANSGNTIYF. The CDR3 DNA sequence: TGTGCCAGCAGCTTAGGAGGAGGAGGGGCCAACTCTGGAAACACCATATATTTT.